Included here is one TCR beta chain sequence, with context. Its antigen is not identified. The sample originates from a study of cytomegalovirus exposure and HLA in healthy donors. Across the whole study: Prior work identified around 110 million unique TCR beta sequences in around 170 million T cells.

Study-level results: When analyzed later, a missense DCLRE1C variant was found to be linked to TCR beta V- and J-gene trimming. TCR beta sequences reportedly predicted most subjects' HLA-A and HLA-B alleles accurately.

The PCR contained 60 Vbeta and 13 Jbeta primers. This table comes from immunoSEQ multiplex PCR, and its TCRdb copy is limited to in-frame clones, with some not included. The data show about 200,000 clones, 80% to 85% seen once. Germline CDR1 and CDR2: SGDLS and YYNGEE. The CDR3 length is 15 residues. V gave up 4 bases and J gave up 3 bases; unmatched junction bases: 6. The genes are TRBV9 and TRBJ2-2; 7 bases match TRBD2. The source material was PBMCs. This TCR was recovered from a woman between 50 and 59 years old in good health and CMV-seropositive. The CDR3 coding sequence is TGTGCCAGCAGCCCCCATGGGGGGGACACCGGGGAGCTGTTTTTT. It yields the protein CASSPHGGDTGELFF.